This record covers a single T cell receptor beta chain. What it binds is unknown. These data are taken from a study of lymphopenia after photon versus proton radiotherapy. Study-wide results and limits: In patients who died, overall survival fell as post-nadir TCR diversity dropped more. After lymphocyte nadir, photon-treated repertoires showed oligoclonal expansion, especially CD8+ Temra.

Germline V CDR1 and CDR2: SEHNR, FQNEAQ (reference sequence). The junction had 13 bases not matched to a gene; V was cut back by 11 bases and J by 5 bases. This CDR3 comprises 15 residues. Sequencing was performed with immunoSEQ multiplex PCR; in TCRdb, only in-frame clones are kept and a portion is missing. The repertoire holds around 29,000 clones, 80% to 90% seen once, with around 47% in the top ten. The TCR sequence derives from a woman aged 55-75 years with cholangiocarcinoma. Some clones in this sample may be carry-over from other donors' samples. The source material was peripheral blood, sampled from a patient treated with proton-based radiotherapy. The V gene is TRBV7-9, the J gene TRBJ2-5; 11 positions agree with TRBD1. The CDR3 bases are TGTGCCGGCGCCACCTCCGGGACAGGGGGGGAGACCCAGTACTTC. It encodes CAGATSGTGGETQYF.